This TCR beta chain was sequenced for a study of spatial heterogeneity in lung cancer (dated by TCRdb to between 2018 and 2021). Regarding the study in general: More beta-chain than alpha-chain transcripts were consistently detected, likely reflecting higher beta-chain transcript abundance. At surgery, both alpha and beta chains were TCR-sequenced in around 240 tumor regions, 64 matched nontumor lung samples and a few dozen PBMC samples. TCR alpha and beta repertoires were quantitatively compared across multiple tumor regions, matched nontumor lung and blood in non-small cell lung cancer. In the raw uncorrected reads, each unique combination of TCR and UMI appeared more than ten times on average. The study linked features of the TCR repertoire to counts of nonsynonymous mutations, which were determined by whole-exome sequencing of tumor tissue. Overall study results and their limits: Ubiquitous expanded tumor TCRs were detected in blood more often at tumor resection than at routine follow-up. Additional single-cell paired TCR alpha and beta sequencing was considered necessary to confirm, at a functional level, the hypothesis that regional TCRs recognize regional mutations.

The library was built by means of 5' RACE. Sequencing took place on a NextSeq 500. To allow correction of PCR and sequencing errors, the TCR library protocol tagged every TCR cDNA molecule with a unique molecular identifier. The study's own analysis went as follows. TCR identification, UMI-based error correction and CDR3 extraction were all carried out with Decombinator tools. TCRs above a frequency of 2 per 1,000, corresponding to the top 1% of the tumor frequency distribution, were defined as expanded. Renyi diversity was calculated using the R vegan package after each repertoire was subsampled 100 times to 5,000 TCRs. CDR3 similarity networks were built from amino acid triplet string-kernel similarity, connecting CDR3s with pairwise similarity above 0.82. TCRdb trimmed the raw reads at Q25, called clones with MiXCR and kept productive beta chains. Entries are consolidated by CDR3 protein sequence, retaining the most common genes and DNA. The V and J calls were not made by the authors but by TCRdb's processing. Here the sample has about 82,000 distinct CDR3 sequences; over 10% occur a single time. The ten largest clones represent roughly 4.2% of the sample.

This clonotype was counted only a few times. The antigen it binds to is not known. Base qualities are not recorded, but no much larger clone differs from it by a single base. Reading the germline V gene (reference sequence) gives CDR1 MNHEY and CDR2 SMNVEV. The germline V end is reduced by 5 bases and the J end by 5 bases; junction bases left unmatched: 11. The CDR3 numbers 16 residues from cysteine through phenylalanine. Kept here is only the CDR3 DNA, which spans 48 bases and is read in frame from base 1. The time point tag for this specimen amounts to: sample taken at primary tumor resection. Without any cell sorting, TCR sequencing was performed on whole RNA extracted either from tumor and nontumor lung tissue or from cryopreserved PBMC samples. Samples were obtained from 70 to 85 patients with early-stage, untreated non-small cell lung cancer from the lung TRACERx cohort. A patient was chosen for TCR sequencing only when enough RNA was available from at least two tumor regions.

The sequence derives from a male donor with early-stage non-small cell lung cancer. The rearrangement combines TRBV27 with TRBJ2-2; 7 bases in the junction line up with TRBD1. The specimen was PBMCs, collected at surgery. The DNA sequence is TGTGCCAGCAGTCCTCTTATACAGGGGTGGACCGGGGAGCTGTTTTTT. Its coded protein is CASSPLIQGWTGELFF.